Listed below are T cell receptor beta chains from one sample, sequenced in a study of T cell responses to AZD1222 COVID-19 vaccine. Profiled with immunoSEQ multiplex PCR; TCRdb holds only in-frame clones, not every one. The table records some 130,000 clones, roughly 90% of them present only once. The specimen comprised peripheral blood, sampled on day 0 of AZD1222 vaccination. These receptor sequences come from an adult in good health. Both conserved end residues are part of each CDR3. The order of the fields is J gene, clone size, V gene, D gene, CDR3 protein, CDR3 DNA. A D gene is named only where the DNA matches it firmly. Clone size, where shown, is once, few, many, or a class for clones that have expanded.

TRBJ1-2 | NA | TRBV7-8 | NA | CASSLGTPDNYGYTF | TGTGCCAGCAGCCTCGGGACACCTGACAACTATGGCTACACCTTC
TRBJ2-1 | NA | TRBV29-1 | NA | CSVYHREQNNEQFF | TGCAGCGTGTACCACCGTGAGCAGAACAATGAGCAGTTCTTC
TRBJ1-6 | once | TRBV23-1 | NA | CASSLSITRAGSPLHF | TGCGCCAGCAGCCTATCAATAACGAGGGCTGGGTCACCCCTCCACTTT
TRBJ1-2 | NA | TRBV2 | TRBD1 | CASSELGDRGGYTF | TGTGCCAGCAGTGAATTGGGGGACAGAGGAGGCTACACCTTC
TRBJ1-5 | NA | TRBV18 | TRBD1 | CASSRDRVNQPQHF | TGTGCCAGCTCACGTGACAGGGTTAATCAGCCCCAGCATTTT
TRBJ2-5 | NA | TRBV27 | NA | CASRLSNRETQYF | TGTGCCAGCAGACTATCAAATAGAGAGACCCAGTACTTC
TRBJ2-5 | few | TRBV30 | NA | CAWTITGANLRETQYF | TGTGCCTGGACCATAACGGGGGCTAACCTGAGAGAGACCCAGTACTTC
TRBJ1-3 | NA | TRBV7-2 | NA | CASSLETRARRGNTIYF | TGTGCCAGCAGCTTAGAAACTAGGGCGAGGCGTGGAAACACCATATATTTT
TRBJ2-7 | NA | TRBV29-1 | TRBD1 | CSAWETGGLYEQYF | TGCAGCGCCTGGGAGACAGGGGGCTTGTACGAGCAGTACTTC
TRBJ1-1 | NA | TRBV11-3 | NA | CASSLSPNTEAFF | TGTGCCAGCAGCTTATCGCCGAACACTGAAGCTTTCTTT
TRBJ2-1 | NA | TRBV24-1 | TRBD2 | CATMPGGGGAREQFF | TGTGCCACCATGCCTGGGGGCGGGGGGGCAAGGGAGCAGTTCTTC
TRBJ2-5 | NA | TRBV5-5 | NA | CASSFTRGAGETQYF | TGTGCCAGCAGCTTCACGAGAGGGGCTGGGGAGACCCAGTACTTC
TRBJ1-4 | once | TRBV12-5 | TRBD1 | CASGSTTGATNEKLFF | TGTGCTAGTGGTTCCACTACAGGGGCCACTAATGAAAAACTGTTTTTT
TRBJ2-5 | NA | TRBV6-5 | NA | CASSYSPGTKETQYF | TGTGCCAGCAGTTACTCCCCGGGGACGAAAGAGACCCAGTACTTC
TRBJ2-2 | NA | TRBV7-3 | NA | CASSPIGGNTGELFF | TGTGCCAGCAGCCCGATCGGGGGAAACACCGGGGAGCTGTTTTTT
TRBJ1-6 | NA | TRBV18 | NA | CASSLLTAEGSPLHF | TGTGCCAGCTCACTTCTCACCGCCGAGGGTTCACCCCTCCACTTT
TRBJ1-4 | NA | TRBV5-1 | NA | CASSLDQGGEKLFF | TGCGCCAGCAGCTTGGACCAGGGTGGCGAAAAACTGTTTTTT
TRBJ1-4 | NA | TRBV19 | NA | CASSDRPREKLFF | TGTGCCAGTTCCGACAGGCCCAGAGAAAAACTGTTTTTT
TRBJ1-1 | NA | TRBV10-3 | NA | CAISDPRTTTEAFF | TGTGCCATCAGTGATCCCAGGACGACCACTGAAGCTTTCTTT
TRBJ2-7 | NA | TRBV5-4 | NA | CASSLSGSGFDEQYF | TGTGCCAGCAGCTTGTCGGGCAGTGGATTCGACGAGCAGTACTTC
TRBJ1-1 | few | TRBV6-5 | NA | CASSSRTEAFF | TGTGCCAGCAGTTCGAGGACTGAAGCTTTCTTT
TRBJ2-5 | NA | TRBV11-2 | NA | CASSSSGTVGETQYF | TGTGCCAGCAGTTCTTCCGGGACTGTGGGAGAGACCCAGTACTTC
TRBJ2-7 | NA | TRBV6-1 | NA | CASSEALGPYEQYF | TGTGCCAGCAGTGAAGCGCTTGGTCCCTACGAGCAGTACTTC
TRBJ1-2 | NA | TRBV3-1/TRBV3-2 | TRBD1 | CASSRRSATGVYGYTF | TGTGCCAGCAGCCGCAGATCCGCTACAGGGGTTTATGGCTACACCTTC
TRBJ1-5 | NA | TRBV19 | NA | CASSPQNQPQHF | TGTGCCAGTAGTCCACAGAATCAGCCCCAGCATTTT
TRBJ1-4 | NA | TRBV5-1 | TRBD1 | CASSLANTGGEKLFF | TGCGCCAGCAGCTTGGCCAACACAGGGGGTGAAAAACTGTTTTTT
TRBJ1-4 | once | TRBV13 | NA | CASTVAGDMANEKLFF | TGTGCCAGTACCGTGGCAGGGGATATGGCTAATGAAAAACTGTTTTTT
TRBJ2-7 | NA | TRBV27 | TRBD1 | CASSRKSSQGEQYF | TGTGCCAGCAGTAGAAAGAGTTCACAGGGGGAGCAGTACTTC
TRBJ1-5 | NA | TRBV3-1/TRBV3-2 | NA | CASSHGSNQPQHF | TGTGCCAGCAGCCATGGTAGCAATCAGCCCCAGCATTTT
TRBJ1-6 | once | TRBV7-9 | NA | CASSLAGAGSPLHF | TGTGCCAGCAGCTTAGCGGGGGCAGGGTCACCCCTCCACTTT
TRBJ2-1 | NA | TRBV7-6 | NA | CASSLDIAASSYNEQFF | TGTGCCAGCAGCTTAGACATAGCGGCTAGCTCCTACAATGAGCAGTTCTTC
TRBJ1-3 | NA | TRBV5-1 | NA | CASSLPGNTIYF | TGCGCCAGCAGCTTGCCTGGAAACACCATATATTTT
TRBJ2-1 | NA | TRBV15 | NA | CATSRRDVNNEQFF | TGTGCCACCAGCAGGAGGGACGTTAACAATGAGCAGTTCTTC
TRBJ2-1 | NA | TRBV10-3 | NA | CAISVTDNEQFF | TGTGCCATCAGTGTAACGGACAATGAGCAGTTCTTC
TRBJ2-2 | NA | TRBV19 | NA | CASSIAGVDTGELFF | TGTGCCAGTAGTATAGCGGGGGTCGACACCGGGGAGCTGTTTTTT
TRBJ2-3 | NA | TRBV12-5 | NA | CASGLVVGTDTQYF | TGTGCTAGTGGTTTGGTTGTGGGCACAGATACGCAGTATTTT